The rows below give T cell receptor beta chains drawn from one sample of a study of CD8 T cells in Susac syndrome. TCRdb passed the immunoSEQ multiplex PCR reads through MiXCR, listing each CDR3 protein once. The sample lists approximately 160,000 distinct CDR3 sequences; 92% were seen once. The sequencing sample was made of CD4+ T cells from PBMCs. These TCRs come from a human donor in good health. CDR3s include the opening cysteine and the closing phenylalanine or tryptophan. The order of the fields is V gene, D gene, J gene, clone size, CDR3 protein, CDR3 DNA. A D gene is named only where the DNA matches it firmly. Clone size appears in some rows only: once, few, many, or a class for an expanded clone.

TRBV5-1,TRBD1,TRBJ1-4,few,CASSLGQGAEKLFF,TGTGCCAGCAGCCTGGGCCAGGGGGCTGAAAAACTGTTTTTT
TRBV7-3,TRBD2,TRBJ2-3,-,CASSALAGRGRGTDTQYF,TGTGCCAGCAGCGCCCTAGCGGGAAGGGGACGCGGCACAGATACGCAGTATTTT
TRBV27,TRBD1,TRBJ2-7,-,CASSSDRGPDVYF,TGTGCCAGCAGTTCGGACAGGGGCCCCGATGTGTACTTC
TRBV20-1,TRBD2,TRBJ2-3,-,CALALADTQYF,TGCGCCCTAGCACTAGCGGATACGCAGTATTTT
TRBV5-1,-,TRBJ2-7,-,CASSASDEQYF,TGCGCCAGCAGCGCAAGTGACGAGCAGTACTTC
TRBV18,TRBD1,TRBJ2-7,-,CASSPPGQVSYEQYF,TGTGCCAGCTCACCCCCGGGACAGGTCTCCTACGAGCAGTACTTC
TRBV6-6,-,TRBJ2-7,-,CASSYPDSYEQYF,TGTGCCAGCAGTTACCCGGACAGCTACGAGCAGTACTTC
TRBV19,TRBD1,TRBJ1-1,-,CASSIDRPGGWTTEAFF,TGTGCCAGTAGTATAGATCGGCCAGGGGGATGGACCACTGAAGCTTTCTTT
TRBV20-1,TRBD2,TRBJ2-7,-,CSAPGVVLADFSYEQYF,TGCAGTGCACCCGGGGTCGTACTAGCGGACTTCTCCTACGAGCAGTACTTC
TRBV15,-,TRBJ1-2,-,CATSTRTYWDYGYTF,TGTGCCACCAGCACAAGGACCTACTGGGACTATGGCTACACCTTC
TRBV2,-,TRBJ1-1,-,CASSEGDYRRNTEAFF,TGTGCCAGCAGTGAAGGGGACTACCGGAGAAACACTGAAGCTTTCTTT
TRBV20-1,-,TRBJ2-7,-,CSARDELAGYEQYF,TGCAGTGCTAGAGATGAACTAGCTGGGTACGAGCAGTACTTC
TRBV5-5,TRBD1,TRBJ2-2,-,CASSLGGQSNTGELFF,TGTGCCAGCAGCTTGGGGGGACAGTCGAACACCGGGGAGCTGTTTTTT
TRBV5-1,-,TRBJ1-2,-,CASSLAAGVLGGYTF,TGCGCCAGCAGCTTGGCGGCAGGGGTATTAGGTGGCTACACCTTC
TRBV7-9,TRBD1,TRBJ2-7,-,CASSPGPGQGAEQYF,TGTGCCAGCAGCCCCGGGCCGGGACAGGGAGCCGAGCAGTACTTC